These 16 T cell receptor beta chains were all obtained from the same sample, sequenced in a study of tumor and adjacent non-tumor tissue in lung cancer. This sample's RNA came from whole unsorted tissue. A modified ARM-PCR protocol with three rounds of nested PCR amplified TCRbeta. MiXCR, applied by TCRdb to the multiplex PCR reads, yields one record per CDR3 protein. The profile shows under 150,000 distinct CDR3 sequences, approximately 66% of them singletons. Specimen: lung tumor tissue. All receptors come from a man in his 60s with small cell lung cancer.

The chain couples TRBV20-1 to TRBJ2-5; D may match TRBD1 or TRBD2 (5 bases each). This CDR3 has 16 amino acids. Germline CDR1 and CDR2: DFQATT and SNEGSKA (reference sequence). The V and J ends lost 1 base and 4 bases respectively, with 19 bases between them. The CDR3 DNA is TGCAGTGCTAGAGGGCTCGGGGCCTCGAAGGCAGAGACCCAGTACTTC. Translated: CSARGLGASKAETQYF.

Remarks on this clonotype: A read error may account for a junction end that differs from germline. J is TRBJ1-5 and V is TRBV12-3 or TRBV12-4; the D gene is possibly TRBD1 (5 bases). CDR3 length equals 13 residues. The CDR3 DNA is TGTGCCAGCAGCCTGGGACGGAATGAGCCCCAACATTTT. It yields the protein CASSLGRNEPQHF.

This clonotype was detected once. This likely comes from a read error, as the CDR3 has no conserved phenylalanine or tryptophan at its end. The rearrangement uses TRBV11-1 and TRBJ2-1, with D perhaps matching TRBD2 (5 bases). Germline CDR1 is SGHAT and CDR2 is FQDESV (reference sequence). This CDR3 contains 15 residues. DNA for the CDR3: TGTGCCATCAGCTTCGGGGATAGCTCCTACAATGAGCAGTTCCTC. It yields the protein CAISFGDSSYNEQFL.

The chain combines TRBV11-2 with TRBJ2-1; D ambiguous. CDR1 and CDR2 (germline): SGHAT, FQNNGV. CDR3 length: 15 amino acids. V lost 5 bases and J 5 bases, leaving 16 bases between the germline ends. The CDR3 region is CASSHGLTENNEQFF. The CDR3 DNA is TGTGCCAGCAGCCACGGATTAACGGAAAACAATGAGCAGTTCTTC.

This chain connects TRBV20-1 to TRBJ2-7, with TRBD2 matching 8 bases. The length of the CDR3 is 13 residues. In germline, CDR1 is DFQATT, CDR2 SNEGSKA (reference sequence). V lost 3 bases and J lost 7; bases outside the gene matches: 8. The CDR3 coding sequence is TGCAGTGCTAGCGGGAGGGCCTATTTGGAGCAGTACTTC. Translated: CSASGRAYLEQYF.

The rearrangement uses TRBV4-2 and TRBJ2-3; tentatively, D is TRBD2 (5 bases). CDR1 and CDR2 from the germline V gene are LGHNA and YNFKEQ. The V gene lost 0 bases and the J gene lost 3 bases, with 16 bases spanning the gap. The CDR3 spans 17 residues. CDR3 sequence: CASSQDPREGSTDTQYF. DNA of the CDR3: TGTGCCAGCAGCCAAGATCCGAGGGAAGGGAGTACAGATACGCAGTATTTT.

As concerns this clonotype: One end of the junction varies from germline; a read error may be responsible. The chain employs TRBV5-6 and TRBJ2-1; the D gene could be TRBD1 or TRBD2 (6 bases each). From germline, CDR1 is SGHDT and CDR2 YYEEEE. The CDR3 length is 16 residues. This CDR3 reads CPSSLGGRWLYNEQFF. The CDR3 DNA follows: TGTCCCAGCAGCTTGGGGGGCAGGTGGCTCTACAATGAGCAGTTCTTC.

This clonotype was picked up many times. The CDR3 here is CASSPGQGSGNTIYF. The CDR3 coding sequence is TGTGCCAGCAGCCCAGGACAGGGTTCTGGAAACACCATATATTTT. This chain links TRBV6-6 with TRBJ1-3; 8 positions match TRBD1. The CDR3 totals 15 residues. In germline, CDR1 is MNHNY, CDR2 SVGAGI (reference sequence). The V and J ends lost 6 bases and 1 base, in that order; junction bases with no gene match: 5.

Turning to this clonotype: A much larger clone lies one base from this, so it may be a read error. The chain recombines TRBV20-1 with TRBJ2-3, with D unresolved. The CDR3 loop spans 11 amino acids. From germline, CDR1 is DFQATT and CDR2 SNEGSKA (reference sequence). The CDR3 sequence is CNAAPLDTQYF. The CDR3 nucleotides are TGCAATGCTGCCCCCCTCGATACGCAGTATTTT.

This chain links TRBV28 with TRBJ1-6, with a possible D match to TRBD1 (6 bases). Germline loops: CDR1 MDHEN, CDR2 SYDVKM. This CDR3 is built from 15 residues. V was clipped by 10 bases and J by 0 bases, with 13 bases between them. The CDR3 DNA sequence: TGTGCCATCACGGACAGCAGCTCCTATAATTCACCCCTCCACTTT. Protein: CAITDSSSYNSPLHF. Full variable domain (missing parts from reference TRBV28 and TRBJ1-6): DVKVTQSSRYLVKRTGEKVFLECVQDMDHENMFWYRQDPGLGLRLIYFSYDVKMKEKGDIPEGYSVSREKKERFSLILESASTNQTSMYLCAITDSSSYNSPLHFGNGTRLTVT.

The chain uses TRBV11-2 and TRBJ2-1, with 7 bases fitting TRBD2. Germline assignment: CDR1 SGHAT and CDR2 FQNNGV. CDR3 length: 17 amino acids. V dropped 6 bases and J dropped 8; count of bases not matched to a gene: 19. The CDR3 nucleotides read TGTGCCAGCAGTCACCTCGTAGCGGCAGGGAGGGGCCATGAGCAGTTCTTC. Its protein is CASSHLVAAGRGHEQFF.

About this clonotype: A much larger clone is a single base away; this may be a read error. The chain joins TRBV11-3 to TRBJ2-7; D gene ambiguous. The length of the CDR3 is 14 residues. Trimming left V 2 bases short and J 3 bases short, with 11 bases between. Germline loops: CDR1 SGHNT, CDR2 YENEEA. The CDR3 region has the DNA TGTGCCAGCAGCTTAAAGTTAGGCTTCTACGAGCAGTACTTC. This translates into CASSLKLGFYEQYF.

This clonotype was observed once. Germline is not matched at one junction end, which may reflect a read error. CDR3 coding DNA: TGCAGCATCGGACTGGGCGATGAGCAGATCTTC. As protein: CSIGLGDEQIF. J is TRBJ2-1 and V is TRBV29-1, with D tentatively TRBD2 (5 bases). CDR1 is SQVTM and CDR2 is ANQGSEA in the germline V gene. The CDR3 is made up of 11 amino acids.

As to this clonotype: A much larger clone lies a single base off, so this may be a read error. The rearrangement uses TRBV20-1 and TRBJ2-1; TRBD1 or TRBD2 may be the D gene (6 bases each). The V gene's germline CDR1 is DFQATT and CDR2 SNEGSKA (reference sequence). V lost 5 bases, J lost 0 bases, and 11 bases lay in between. CDR3 length: 14 residues. Written as DNA, the CDR3 is TGCAGTGCTGAGGGGGGAAGCTCCTACAATGAGCAGTTCTTC. This encodes CSAEGGSSYNEQFF.

A remark on this clonotype: Given a much more abundant clone one base away, this may be a read error. The rearrangement joins TRBV6-1 to TRBJ1-2, with TRBD1 as a possible D gene (6 bases). CDR1 MNHNS and CDR2 SASEGT come from the germline V gene. CDR3 length: 13 residues. The DNA of the CDR3 is TGTGCCAGCTGTGAGGACAGAGACTATGGCTACACCTTC. Residues: CASCEDRDYGYTF.

About this clonotype itself: A much larger clone differs by one base, so this may be a read error. The gene calls are TRBV29-1 and TRBJ2-1, with D unclear. Germline CDR1 SQVTM, CDR2 ANQGSEA. Trimming shortened V by 6 bases and J by 6 bases, and 9 bases separated the two germline ends. This CDR3 has 11 amino acids. CDR3 nucleotide sequence: TGCAGCGTGCGGCCGGTCAATGAGCAGTTCTTC. Protein sequence: CSVRPVNEQFF.